This entry features one T cell receptor beta chain sequence. Its antigen is undetermined. Repertoires were generated with immunoSEQ multiplex PCR, while TCRdb's copy carries only in-frame clones and drops some. Of roughly 120,000 clones listed, about 90% were seen once; the top ten hold just over 9.5%. This entry comes from a study of T cell responses to AZD1222 COVID-19 vaccine. The study, taken as a whole, reports: Just a handful of people given AZD1222 tested seropositive at baseline. Two doses of AZD1222 preceded a rise in Spike-specific TCR breadth and depth. Regions 160-218 and 743-854 held dominance among vaccine-associated CD4 TCRs, which spanned spike. Donors, mostly white British, included more females; clonal diversity was possibly underestimated.

CDR3 size: 16 residues. CDR1 is SGHKS and CDR2 is YYEKEE in the germline V gene (reference sequence). Trimming took 0 bases from V and 9 from J; bases not matched to a gene: 11. The J gene is TRBJ1-1, the V gene TRBV5-5, with TRBD1 matching over 10 bases. Material: peripheral blood, obtained on day 0 of AZD1222 vaccination. The TCR sequence derives from an adult in good health. CDR3 loop: CASSLAGLTGGVQAFF. The CDR3, as DNA: TGTGCCAGCAGCTTGGCCGGTTTGACAGGGGGCGTCCAAGCTTTCTTT.